This T cell receptor beta chain comes out of a study of T cell repertoires in cytomegalovirus infection. Across the study: Public TCR beta signatures provided an indication of both CMV infection and a matching HLA type.

Findings of the study overall: Ex vivo responses were dominated by HLA-C-restricted CMV-specific TCR beta clonotypes. Cumulative public TCR beta family frequency identified carriers of CMV plus the relevant HLA.

This CDR3 is 13 amino acids long. From germline, CDR1 is MNHEY and CDR2 SVGEGT. V lost 5 bases and J 5 bases, leaving 12 bases between the germline ends. This clonotype has a count of ten or more. The target antigen is unknown. TCRdb re-analysed the reads in MiXCR, keeping a single row per CDR3 protein. The sample yields almost 500,000 distinct CDR3 sequences, roughly 12% seen once. This TCR came from a human donor in good health (CMV status not recorded). Some clones in this sample may be carry-over from other donors' samples. This chain joins TRBV6-2 or TRBV6-3 and TRBJ1-1; D remains ambiguous. Sequences were obtained from PBMCs. The CDR3, as DNA: TGTGCCAGCAGTCCCTTGGCCCGGACTGAAGCTTTCTTT. Translated, it gives CASSPLARTEAFF.